This T cell receptor beta chain appears in the sequencing data of a study of beta chain features in type 1 diabetes. Study findings and constraints: Patients' naive, central memory and Treg TCRB repertoires seemed closer to one another than those of healthy donors.

The CDR3 loop spans 16 amino acids. The V gene's germline CDR1 is SGHRS and CDR2 YFSETQ. V gave up 3 bases and J gave up 5 bases; unmatched junction bases: 3. As regards this clone: Its target is not known.

Every bit of the isolated RNA underwent reverse transcription, so sequencing read expressed TCRB transcripts. Produced via immunoSEQ multiplex PCR; TCRdb's table is partial and in-frame only. The table lists some 150,000 clones, around 50% of them singletons. This receptor was identified in a man aged 18 to 35 in good health. The source material was Tregs from blood. V is TRBV5-1 and J is TRBJ2-3; 16 bases are shared with TRBD2. CDR3 region: CASSWGLAGGQDTQYF. In nucleotides, the CDR3 is TGCGCCAGCAGCTGGGGACTAGCGGGGGGGCAAGATACGCAGTATTTT.